This paragraph covers one T cell receptor beta chain sequence. This sample is drawn from a study of blood T cell repertoires in COVID-19. Turning to the study itself: Samples taken during acute and convalescent COVID-19 were collected in the United States, Italy and Spain. T cells, B-cell-depleted T cells, or PBMCs supplied cDNA or gDNA.

Germline assignment: CDR1 SEHNR and CDR2 FQNEAQ (reference sequence). This CDR3 has 15 residues. J gave up 6 bases and V 2 bases, and 7 bases lay outside the gene matches. In the original processing: Amplification of reference gene primers provided the estimated nucleated cell counts. The table came from immunoSEQ multiplex PCR; TCRdb's copy has only in-frame clones and leaves some out. V and J calls and clone size come straight from that table; D and trimming were deduced from the DNA. The sample carries about 52,000 clones, 86% recorded once. This clonotype originated in a man in his 70s with acute or convalescent COVID-19. This sequence joins TRBV7-9 and TRBJ1-1; 9 bases are a match to TRBD1. The source material was peripheral blood. Here the CDR3 reads CASSLTGTGQAEAFF. As DNA, the CDR3 is TGTGCCAGCAGCTTAACTGGGACAGGGCAGGCTGAAGCTTTCTTT.